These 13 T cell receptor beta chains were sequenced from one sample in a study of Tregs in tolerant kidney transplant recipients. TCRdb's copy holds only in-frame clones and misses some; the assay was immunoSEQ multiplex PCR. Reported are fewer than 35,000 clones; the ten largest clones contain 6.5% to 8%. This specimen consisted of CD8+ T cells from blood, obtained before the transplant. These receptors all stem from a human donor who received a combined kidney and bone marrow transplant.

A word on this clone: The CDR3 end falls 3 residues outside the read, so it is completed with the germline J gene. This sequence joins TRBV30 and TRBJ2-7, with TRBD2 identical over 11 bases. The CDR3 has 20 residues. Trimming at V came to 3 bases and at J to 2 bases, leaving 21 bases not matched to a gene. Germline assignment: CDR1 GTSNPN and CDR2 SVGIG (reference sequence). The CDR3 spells CAWRPNPGLAEPYPTYEQYF. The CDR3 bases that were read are TGTGCCTGGAGGCCCAACCCGGGACTAGCGGAGCCCTACCCCACCTACGAG.

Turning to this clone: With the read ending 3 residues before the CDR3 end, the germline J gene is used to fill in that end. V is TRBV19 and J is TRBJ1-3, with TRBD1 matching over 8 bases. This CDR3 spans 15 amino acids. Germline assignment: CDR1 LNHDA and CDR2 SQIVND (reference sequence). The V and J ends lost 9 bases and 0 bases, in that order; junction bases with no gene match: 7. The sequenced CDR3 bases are TGTGCCAGCGCGACAGGGGACAACTCTGGAAACACC. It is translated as CASATGDNSGNT. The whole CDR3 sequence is CASATGDNSGNTIYF.

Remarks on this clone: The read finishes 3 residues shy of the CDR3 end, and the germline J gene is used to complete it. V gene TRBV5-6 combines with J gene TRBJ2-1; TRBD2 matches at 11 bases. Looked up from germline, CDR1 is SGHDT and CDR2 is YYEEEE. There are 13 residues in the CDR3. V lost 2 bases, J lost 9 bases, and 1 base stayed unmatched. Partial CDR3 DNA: TGTGCCAGCAGCTTCGGGACTAGCGGTGAG. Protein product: CASSFGTSGE. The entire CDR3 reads CASSFGTSGEQFF.

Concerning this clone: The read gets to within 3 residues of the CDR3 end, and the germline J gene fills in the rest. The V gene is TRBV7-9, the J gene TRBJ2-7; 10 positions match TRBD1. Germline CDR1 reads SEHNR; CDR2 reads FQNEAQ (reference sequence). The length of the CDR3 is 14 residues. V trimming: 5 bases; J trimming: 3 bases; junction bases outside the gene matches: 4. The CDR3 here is CASSHGTGVYEQYF. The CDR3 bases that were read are TGTGCCAGCAGCCACGGGACAGGGGTCTACGAG.

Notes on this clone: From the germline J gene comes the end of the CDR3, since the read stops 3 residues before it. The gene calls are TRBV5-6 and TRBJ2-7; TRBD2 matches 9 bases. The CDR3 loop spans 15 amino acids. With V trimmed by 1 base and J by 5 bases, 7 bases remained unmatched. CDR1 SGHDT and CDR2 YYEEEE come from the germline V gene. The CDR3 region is CASSLIASGRNEQYF. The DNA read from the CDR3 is TGTGCCAGCAGCTTGATCGCCAGCGGGAGGAACGAG.

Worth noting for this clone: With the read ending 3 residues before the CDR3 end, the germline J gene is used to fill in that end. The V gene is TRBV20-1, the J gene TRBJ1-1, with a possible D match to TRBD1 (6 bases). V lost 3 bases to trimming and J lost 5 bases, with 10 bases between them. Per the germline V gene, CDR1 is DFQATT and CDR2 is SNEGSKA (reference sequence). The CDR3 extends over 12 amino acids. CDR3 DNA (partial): TGCAGTGCTAGCGAGGGGGGGACTGAA. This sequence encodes CSASEGGTE. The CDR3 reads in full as CSASEGGTEAFF.

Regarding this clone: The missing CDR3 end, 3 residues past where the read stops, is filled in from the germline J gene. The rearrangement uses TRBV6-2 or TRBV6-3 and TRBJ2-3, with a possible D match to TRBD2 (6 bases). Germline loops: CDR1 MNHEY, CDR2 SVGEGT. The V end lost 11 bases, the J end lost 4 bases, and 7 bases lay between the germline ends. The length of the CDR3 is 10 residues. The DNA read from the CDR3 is TGTGCCTGCGGGGCAGATACG. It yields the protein CACGADT. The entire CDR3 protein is CACGADTQYF.

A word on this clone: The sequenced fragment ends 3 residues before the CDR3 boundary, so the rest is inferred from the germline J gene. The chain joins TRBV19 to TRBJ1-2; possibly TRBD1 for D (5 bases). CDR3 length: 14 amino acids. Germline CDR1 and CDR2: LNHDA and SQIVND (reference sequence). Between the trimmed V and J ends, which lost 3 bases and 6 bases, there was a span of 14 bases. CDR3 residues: CASSIHPGRDGYTF. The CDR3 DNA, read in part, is TGTGCCAGTAGTATCCATCCAGGGAGAGATGGC.

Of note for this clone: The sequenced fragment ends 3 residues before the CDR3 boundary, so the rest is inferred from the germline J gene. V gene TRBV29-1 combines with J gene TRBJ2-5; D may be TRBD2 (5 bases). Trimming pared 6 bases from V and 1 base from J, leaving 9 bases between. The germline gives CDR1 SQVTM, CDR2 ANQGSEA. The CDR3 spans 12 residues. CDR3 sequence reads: CSVVAGQETQYF. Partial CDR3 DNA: TGCAGCGTCGTGGCGGGCCAAGAGACC.

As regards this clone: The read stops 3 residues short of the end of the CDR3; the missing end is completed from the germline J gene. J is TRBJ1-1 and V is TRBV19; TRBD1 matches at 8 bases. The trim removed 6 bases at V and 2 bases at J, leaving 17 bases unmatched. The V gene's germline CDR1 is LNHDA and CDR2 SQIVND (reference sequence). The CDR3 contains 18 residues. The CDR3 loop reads CASSNTKNRGVRNTEAFF. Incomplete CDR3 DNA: TGTGCCAGTAGCAACACAAAAAACAGGGGGGTTAGAAACACTGAA.

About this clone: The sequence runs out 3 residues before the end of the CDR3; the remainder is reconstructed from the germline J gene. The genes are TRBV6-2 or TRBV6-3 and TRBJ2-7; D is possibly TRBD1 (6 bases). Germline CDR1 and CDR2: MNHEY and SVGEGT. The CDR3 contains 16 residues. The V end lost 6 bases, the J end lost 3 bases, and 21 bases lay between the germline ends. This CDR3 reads CASRTEPPQGNYEQYF. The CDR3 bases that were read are TGTGCCAGCAGAACCGAACCACCTCAGGGGAACTACGAG.

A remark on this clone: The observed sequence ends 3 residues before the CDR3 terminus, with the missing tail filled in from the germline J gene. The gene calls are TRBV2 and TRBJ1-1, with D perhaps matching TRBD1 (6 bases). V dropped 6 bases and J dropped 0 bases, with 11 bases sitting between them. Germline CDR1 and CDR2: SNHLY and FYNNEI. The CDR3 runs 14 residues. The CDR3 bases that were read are TGTGCCAGCAGAGTTGGACAGATGAACACTGAA. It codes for CASRVGQMNTE. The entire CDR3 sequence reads CASRVGQMNTEAFF.

Here the CDR3 reads CASSGGLGGTDTQYF. Incomplete CDR3 DNA: TGTGCCAGCAGTGGAGGGTTAGGGGGCACAGATACG. This chain joins TRBV6-1 and TRBJ2-3, with D perhaps given as TRBD1 or TRBD2 (5 bases each). The DNA ends 3 residues before the CDR3 does, and the rest of the CDR3 is filled in from the germline J gene. Per germline, CDR1 MNHNS and CDR2 SASEGT. The CDR3 length is 15 residues. V was trimmed by 4 bases and J by 1 base, leaving 12 bases between them.